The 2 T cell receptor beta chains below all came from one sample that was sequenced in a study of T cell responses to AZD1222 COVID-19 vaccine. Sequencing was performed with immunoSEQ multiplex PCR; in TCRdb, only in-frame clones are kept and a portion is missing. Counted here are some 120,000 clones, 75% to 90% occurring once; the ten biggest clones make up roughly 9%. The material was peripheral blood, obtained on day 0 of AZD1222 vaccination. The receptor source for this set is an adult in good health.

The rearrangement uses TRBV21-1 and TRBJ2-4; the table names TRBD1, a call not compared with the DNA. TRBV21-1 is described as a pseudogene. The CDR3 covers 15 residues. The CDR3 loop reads CASRGSQQRKNIQYF. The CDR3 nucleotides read TGTGCCAGCAGGGGCTCACAGCAAAGAAAAAACATTCAGTACTTC.

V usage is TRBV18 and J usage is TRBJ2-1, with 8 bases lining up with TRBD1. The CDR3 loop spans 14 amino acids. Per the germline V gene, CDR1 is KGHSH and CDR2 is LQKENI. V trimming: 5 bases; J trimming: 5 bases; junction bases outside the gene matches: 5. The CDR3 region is CASSAQGGDNEQFF. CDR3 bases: TGTGCCAGCTCAGCACAGGGGGGCGACAATGAGCAGTTCTTC. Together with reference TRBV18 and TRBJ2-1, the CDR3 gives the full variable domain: NAGVMQNPRHLVRRRGQEARLRCSPMKGHSHVYWYRQLPEEGLKFMVYLQKENIIDESGMPKERFSAEFPKEGPSILRIQQVVRGDSAAYFCASSAQGGDNEQFFGPGTRLTVL.